These 5 T cell receptor beta chains originate from one sample sequenced in a study of blood T cell repertoires in COVID-19. Produced via immunoSEQ multiplex PCR; TCRdb's table is partial and in-frame only. The sample has about 530,000 clones, roughly nine tenths seen once. The material sequenced was peripheral blood. Receptors were obtained from a woman in her 50s with COVID-19, enrolled during active disease.

The rearrangement links TRBV5-6 to TRBJ1-5; 7 nucleotides line up with TRBD1. The CDR3 contains 19 residues. From germline, CDR1 is SGHDT and CDR2 YYEEEE. J gave up 6 bases and V 4 bases, and 22 bases lay outside the gene matches. In DNA, the CDR3 is TGTGCCAGCAGCCGCCTCCTCGGGGCAGGGGGATTGATGGGTCAGCCCCAGCATTTT. It codes for CASSRLLGAGGLMGQPQHF.

The chain recombines TRBV2 with TRBJ2-7; D unclear. Germline V CDR1 and CDR2: SNHLY, FYNNEI. CDR3 length: 11 amino acids. V gave up 4 bases and J gave up 2 bases, with 3 bases separating them. The CDR3 reads CASSGPYEQYF. CDR3 nucleotide sequence: TGTGCCAGCAGTGGGCCCTACGAGCAGTACTTC.

The genes are TRBV3-1 (or the pseudogene TRBV3-2) and TRBJ1-1; 9 nucleotides align to TRBD1. V trimming: 2 bases; J trimming: 3 bases; junction bases outside the gene matches: 13. Germline-derived CDR1 and CDR2 are LGHDT and YNNKEL (reference sequence). The CDR3 sequence is 18 residues long. CDR3 region: CASSQQLTGTGSDTEAFF. The CDR3 bases are TGTGCCAGCAGCCAACAACTCACCGGGACAGGGAGTGACACTGAAGCTTTCTTT.

This chain uses TRBV2 with TRBJ1-1, with D hard to call. V lost 7 bases, J lost 6 bases, and 18 bases lay in between. CDR1 is SNHLY, CDR2 FYNNEI, per germline. This CDR3 is built from 14 residues. This CDR3 is CASKQSPSAPEAFF. CDR3 DNA: TGTGCCAGCAAGCAGAGCCCAAGCGCCCCTGAAGCTTTCTTT.

The chain links TRBV10-1 to TRBJ2-1; tentatively, D is TRBD1 (6 bases). The CDR3 loop spans 17 amino acids. Germline CDR1 is WNHNN and CDR2 is SYGVQD (reference sequence). Between the trimmed V and J ends, which lost 3 bases and 8 bases, there was a span of 23 bases. CDR3 DNA: TGCGCCAGCAGTGATCCTACAGGGCAGTGGGGTAAGGATGAGCAGTTCTTC. Translation gives CASSDPTGQWGKDEQFF.